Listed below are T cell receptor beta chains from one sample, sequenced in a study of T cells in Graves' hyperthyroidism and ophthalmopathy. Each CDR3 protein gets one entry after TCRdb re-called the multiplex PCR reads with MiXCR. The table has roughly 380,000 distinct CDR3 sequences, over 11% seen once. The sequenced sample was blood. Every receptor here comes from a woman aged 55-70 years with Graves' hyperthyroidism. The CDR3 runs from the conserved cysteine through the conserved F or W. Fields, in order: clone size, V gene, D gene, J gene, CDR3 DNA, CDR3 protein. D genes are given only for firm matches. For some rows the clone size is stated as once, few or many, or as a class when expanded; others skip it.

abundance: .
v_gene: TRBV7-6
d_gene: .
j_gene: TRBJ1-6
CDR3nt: TGTGCCAGCAGCCCTCGACAGGCATCCTCACCCCTCCACTTT
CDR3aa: CASSPRQASSPLHF

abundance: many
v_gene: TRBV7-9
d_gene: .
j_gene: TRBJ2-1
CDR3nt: TGTGCCAGCAGCCCGCTAAAGGAGGCGAGCGATGAGCAGTTCTTC
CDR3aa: CASSPLKEASDEQFF

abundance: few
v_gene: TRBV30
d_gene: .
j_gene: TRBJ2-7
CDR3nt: TGTGCCTGGGCACAGGGAGGCGAGCAGTACTTC
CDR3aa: CAWAQGGEQYF

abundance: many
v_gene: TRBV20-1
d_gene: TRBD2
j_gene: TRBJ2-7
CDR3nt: TGCAGTGCTAGAGAGAGGTGGGAGGGACTAGCGGACCCCGCCCGATTCCACGAGCAGTACTTC
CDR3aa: CSARERWEGLADPARFHEQYF

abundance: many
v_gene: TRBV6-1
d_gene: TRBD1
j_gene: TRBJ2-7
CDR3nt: TGTGCCAGCAGCACACGGACAGGGGGTTCCTACGAGCAGTACTTC
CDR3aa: CASSTRTGGSYEQYF

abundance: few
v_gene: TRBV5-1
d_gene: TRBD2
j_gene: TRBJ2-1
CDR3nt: TGCGCCAGCAGCTTTGGCGGGGGGAGGGATGAGCAGTTCTTC
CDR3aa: CASSFGGGRDEQFF

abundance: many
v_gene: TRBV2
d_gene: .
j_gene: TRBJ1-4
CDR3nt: TGTGCCAGCAGTGTCGGGACATATGAAAAACTGTTTTTT
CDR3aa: CASSVGTYEKLFF

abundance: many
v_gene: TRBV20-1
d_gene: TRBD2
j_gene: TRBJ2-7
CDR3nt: TGCAGTGCAGGGACTAGCGGGGGCTGGAACGAGCAGTACTTC
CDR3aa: CSAGTSGGWNEQYF

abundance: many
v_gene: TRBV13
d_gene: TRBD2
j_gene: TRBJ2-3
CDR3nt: TGTGCCAGCAGCCCCCGGACTAGCGGGACCACAGATACGCAGTATTTT
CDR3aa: CASSPRTSGTTDTQYF

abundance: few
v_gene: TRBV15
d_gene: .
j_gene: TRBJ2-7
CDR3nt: TGTGCCACCAGCAGAGATGCCTCCTACGAGCAGTACTTC
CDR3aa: CATSRDASYEQYF

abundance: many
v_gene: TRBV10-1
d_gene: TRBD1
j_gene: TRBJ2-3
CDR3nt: TGCGCCAGCAGTGATGGGAAGGGGGCGACCACAGATACGCAGTATTTT
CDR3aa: CASSDGKGATTDTQYF

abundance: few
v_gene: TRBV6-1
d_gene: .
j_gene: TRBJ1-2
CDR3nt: TGTGCCAGCAGCCTGGGGGGGGCTAGTGGCTACACCTTC
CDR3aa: CASSLGGASGYTF

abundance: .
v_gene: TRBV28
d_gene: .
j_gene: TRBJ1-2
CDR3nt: TGTGCCAGCAGTTTATCGGGAGGCTACACCTTC
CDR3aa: CASSLSGGYTF

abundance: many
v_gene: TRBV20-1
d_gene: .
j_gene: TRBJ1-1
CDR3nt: TGCAGTGCCATCCCATTAGGCGAAGCTTTCTTT
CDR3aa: CSAIPLGEAFF

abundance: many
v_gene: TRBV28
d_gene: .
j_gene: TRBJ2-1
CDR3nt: TGTGCCAGCAGTTTCGGGGTTCCTAGCAATGAGCAGTTCTTC
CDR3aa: CASSFGVPSNEQFF

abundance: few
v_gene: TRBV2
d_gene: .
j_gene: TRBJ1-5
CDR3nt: TGTGCCAGCCATGGGGGGTCCTATCGAGCCCAGCATTTT
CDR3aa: CASHGGSYRAQHF

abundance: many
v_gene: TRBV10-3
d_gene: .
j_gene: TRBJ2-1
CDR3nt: TGTGCCATCAGCGAGACACCCTTTAATGAGCAGTTCTTC
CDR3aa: CAISETPFNEQFF

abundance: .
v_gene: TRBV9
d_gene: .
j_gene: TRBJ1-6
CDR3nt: TGTGCCAGCAGCATAGGGGGATCACCCCTCCACTTT
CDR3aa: CASSIGGSPLHF

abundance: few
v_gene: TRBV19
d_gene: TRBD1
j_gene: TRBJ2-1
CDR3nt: TGTGCCAGTAGTTCGGGACAGGGGGCTCTCAATGAGCAGTTCTTC
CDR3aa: CASSSGQGALNEQFF

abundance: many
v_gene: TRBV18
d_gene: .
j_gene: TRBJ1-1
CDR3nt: TGTGCCAGCTCACGGACGGCGAACACTGAAGCTTTCTTT
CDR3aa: CASSRTANTEAFF

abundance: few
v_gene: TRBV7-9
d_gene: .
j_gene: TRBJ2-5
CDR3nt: TGTGCCAGCAGCTTCCGGGACATTTTCTCGGAGACCCAGTACTTC
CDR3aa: CASSFRDIFSETQYF

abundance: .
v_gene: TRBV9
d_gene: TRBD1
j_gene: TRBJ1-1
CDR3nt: TGTGCCAGCAGCGTCAGGGACAGGAACACTGAAGCTTTCTTT
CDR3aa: CASSVRDRNTEAFF

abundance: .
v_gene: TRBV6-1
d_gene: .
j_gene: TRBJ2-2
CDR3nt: TGTGCCAGCAAGCAACAGGGTCCAAGGCTGTTTTTT
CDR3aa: CASKQQGPRLFF

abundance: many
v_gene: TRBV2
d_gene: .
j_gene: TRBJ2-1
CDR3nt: TGTGCCAGCAGCCCCGGTATCCTCCATGAGCAGTTCTTC
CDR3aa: CASSPGILHEQFF

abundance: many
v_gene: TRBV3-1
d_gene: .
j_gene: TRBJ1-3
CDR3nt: TGTGCCAGCAGCCAAGAGGGTCGGCCCGGAAACACCATATATTTT
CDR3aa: CASSQEGRPGNTIYF

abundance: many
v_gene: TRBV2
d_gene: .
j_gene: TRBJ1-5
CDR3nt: TGTGCCAGCAGGGGGATCAGGGACAATCAGCCCCAGCATTTT
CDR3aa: CASRGIRDNQPQHF

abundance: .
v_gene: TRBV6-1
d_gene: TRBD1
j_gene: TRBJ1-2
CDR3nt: TGTGCCAGCAGACGGACAGGGCGTCATGGCTACACCTTC
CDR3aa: CASRRTGRHGYTF

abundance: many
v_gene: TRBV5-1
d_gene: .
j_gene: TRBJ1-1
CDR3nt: TGCGCCAGCAGCCAACGAAATCGGGGCACTGAAGCTTTCTTT
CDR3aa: CASSQRNRGTEAFF

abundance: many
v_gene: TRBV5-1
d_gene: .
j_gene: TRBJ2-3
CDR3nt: TGCGCCAGCAGCTTAAGTTCAAGGGCAGATACGCAGTATTTT
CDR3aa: CASSLSSRADTQYF

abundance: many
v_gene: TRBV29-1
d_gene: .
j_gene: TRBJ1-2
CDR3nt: TGCAGCGCGCAGGGGACGAACTATGGCTACACCTTC
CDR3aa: CSAQGTNYGYTF

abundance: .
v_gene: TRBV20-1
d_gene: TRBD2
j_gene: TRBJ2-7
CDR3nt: TGCAGTGCTAGAGTCCCGGGACTAGATGCTTACGAGCAGTACTTC
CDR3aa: CSARVPGLDAYEQYF

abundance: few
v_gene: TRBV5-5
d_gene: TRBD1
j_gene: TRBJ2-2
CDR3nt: TGTGCCAGCAGCTTGGCCTCACAGGGGGTGACCGGGGAGCTGTTTTTT
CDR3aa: CASSLASQGVTGELFF

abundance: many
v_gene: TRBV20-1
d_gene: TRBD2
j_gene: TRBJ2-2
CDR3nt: TGCAGTGCTAAGGCGGGAGCGGGTTCCGGGGAGCTGTTTTTT
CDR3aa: CSAKAGAGSGELFF

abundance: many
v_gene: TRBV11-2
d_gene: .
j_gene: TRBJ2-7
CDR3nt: TGTGCCAGCAGCTCCTCGGGAGACGACGAGCAGTACTTC
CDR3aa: CASSSSGDDEQYF

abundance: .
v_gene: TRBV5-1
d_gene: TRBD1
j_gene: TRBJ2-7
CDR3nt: TGCGCCAGCAGCGGGGGAGACAGGGGGAGAGGCGAGCAGTACTTC
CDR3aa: CASSGGDRGRGEQYF

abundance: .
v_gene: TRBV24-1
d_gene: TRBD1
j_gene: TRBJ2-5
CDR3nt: TGTGCCACCAGTCCTGCCGGGACAGGGGACCAAGAGACCCAGTACTTC
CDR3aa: CATSPAGTGDQETQYF

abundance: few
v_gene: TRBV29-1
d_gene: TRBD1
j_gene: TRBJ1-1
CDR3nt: TGCAGCGTCTGGACAGGGGGGAGGACTGAAGCTTTCTTT
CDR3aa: CSVWTGGRTEAFF

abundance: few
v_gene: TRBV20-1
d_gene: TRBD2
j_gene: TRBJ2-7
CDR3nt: TGCAGTGCTAGAGATCGGGTGGGAGGGGATGAGCAGTACTTC
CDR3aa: CSARDRVGGDEQYF

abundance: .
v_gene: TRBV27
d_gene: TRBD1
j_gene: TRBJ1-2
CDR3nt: TGTGCCAGCAGTTCCATGCCGGACAGGGATGACTATGGCTACACCTTC
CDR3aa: CASSSMPDRDDYGYTF

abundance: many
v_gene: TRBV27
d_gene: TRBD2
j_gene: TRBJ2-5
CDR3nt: TGTGCCAGCAGTGAGCCGGGACTAGAGGGGGAGACCCAGTACTTC
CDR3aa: CASSEPGLEGETQYF

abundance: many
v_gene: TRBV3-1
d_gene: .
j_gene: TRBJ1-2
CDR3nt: TGTGCCAGCAGTACCACAGGGATCTTTGGCTACACCTTC
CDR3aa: CASSTTGIFGYTF

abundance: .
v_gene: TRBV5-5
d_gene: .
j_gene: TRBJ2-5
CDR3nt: TGTGCCAGCAGCGTAGAGCAGGCCCCTCCTGGGACCCAGTACTTC
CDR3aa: CASSVEQAPPGTQYF

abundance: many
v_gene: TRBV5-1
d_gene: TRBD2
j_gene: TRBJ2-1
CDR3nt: TGTGCCAGCAGCCTCGGACTAGCGGGAGGCTACAATGAGCAGTTCTTC
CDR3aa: CASSLGLAGGYNEQFF

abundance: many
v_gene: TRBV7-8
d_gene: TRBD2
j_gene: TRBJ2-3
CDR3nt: TGTGCCAGCAGCTCCACGTTTTTAGCGGGAGGTCCCTTTAGCACAGATACGCAGTATTTT
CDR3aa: CASSSTFLAGGPFSTDTQYF

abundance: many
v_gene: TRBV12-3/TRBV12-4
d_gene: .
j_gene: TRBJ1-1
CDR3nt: TGTGCCAGCCTGGGGGCCACTGAAGCTTTCTTT
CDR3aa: CASLGATEAFF

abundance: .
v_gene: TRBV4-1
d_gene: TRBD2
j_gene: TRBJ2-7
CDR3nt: TGCGCCAGCAGCCGGCGGGGGGGCTTAGAGCAGTACTTC
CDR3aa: CASSRRGGLEQYF

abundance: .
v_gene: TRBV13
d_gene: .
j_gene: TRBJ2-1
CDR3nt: TGTGCCAGCAGCTTAGGGTTCCCCTCCTACAATGAGCAGTTCTTC
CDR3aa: CASSLGFPSYNEQFF

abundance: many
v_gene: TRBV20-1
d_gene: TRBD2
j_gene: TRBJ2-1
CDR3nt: TGCAGTGCTAGAGGACTAGCGGGGTACAATGAGCAGTTCTTC
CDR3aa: CSARGLAGYNEQFF

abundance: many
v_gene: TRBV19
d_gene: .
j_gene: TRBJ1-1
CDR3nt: TGTGCCAGTAGTACCTCGCCAGGGACTGAAGCTTTCTTT
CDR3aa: CASSTSPGTEAFF

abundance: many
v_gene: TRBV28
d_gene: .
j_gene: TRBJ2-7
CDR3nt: TGTGCCAGCAGCCTAACGAGGGGGCGGAGGGACGAGCAGTACTTC
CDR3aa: CASSLTRGRRDEQYF

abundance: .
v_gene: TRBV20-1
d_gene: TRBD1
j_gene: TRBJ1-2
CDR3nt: TGCAGTGCCCCGGGACAGCCCTATAACTATGGCTACACCTTC
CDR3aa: CSAPGQPYNYGYTF

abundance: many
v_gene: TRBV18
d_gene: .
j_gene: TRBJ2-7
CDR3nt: TGTGCCAGCTCACCCGACGGTGCAGCCTACGAGCAGTACTTC
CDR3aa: CASSPDGAAYEQYF

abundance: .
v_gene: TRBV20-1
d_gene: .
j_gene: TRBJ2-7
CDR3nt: TGCAGTGCTAGAGATGGGGAAGGACCACTCTCCTACGAGCAGTACTTC
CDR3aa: CSARDGEGPLSYEQYF

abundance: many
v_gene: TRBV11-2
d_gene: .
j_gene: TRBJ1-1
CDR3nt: TGTGCCAGCAGCTCCCCTCGTTGGGGGCGGAACACTGAAGCTTTCTTT
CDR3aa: CASSSPRWGRNTEAFF

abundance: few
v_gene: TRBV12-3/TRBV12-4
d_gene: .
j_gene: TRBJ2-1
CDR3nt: TGTGCCAGCACCCTTAGAGGGCGGGGTGAGCAGTTCTTC
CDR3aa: CASTLRGRGEQFF

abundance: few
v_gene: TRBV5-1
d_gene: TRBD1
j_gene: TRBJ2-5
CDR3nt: TGCGCCAGCAGCGGACGACAGGGTTTGGGAGAGACCCAGTACTTC
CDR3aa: CASSGRQGLGETQYF